This T cell receptor (beta chain) emerged from a study of regulatory T cells in long-lasting Graves disease. CDR1 and CDR2 (germline): SGHAT, FQNNGV. This CDR3 has 14 amino acids. Trimming stripped 0 bases from V and 4 bases from J, with 8 bases between. There are many counts of this clonotype. What it binds is not known. Noted time point: newly diagnosed GD, antithyroid drugs for less than 3 months. Construction of the TCR library relied on RNA isolated from PBMCs. With iRepertoire HTBI primers and Arm-PCR of CDR3 regions, TCR beta libraries were built. One entry per CDR3 protein, called by TCRdb with MiXCR from the multiplex PCR reads. The table shows about 540,000 distinct CDR3 sequences, with 13% occurring only once. Study-wide findings and caveats: Those with persistent Graves' had less TCR diversity than newly diagnosed patients.

These sequences were also reported in another study, on T cells in Graves' hyperthyroidism and ophthalmopathy. That source notes: Absent ophthalmopathy progression within 18 months defined stable Graves' hyperthyroidism. The hyperthyroidism was newly diagnosed and had lasted under 2 months; the patients were aged 18 to 65. Using the HTBI primer set, a first-round RT-PCR was run on the TCR CDR3.

The TCR originated in a man aged 25-45 years with Graves disease. Here the sequenced sample was peripheral blood mononuclear cells (PBMCs), taken at new diagnosis, from a patient treated with antithyroid drugs. The chain links TRBV11-2 to TRBJ2-3; no clear D. CDR3 residues: CASSLELDSDTQYF. CDR3 in DNA: TGTGCCAGCAGCTTAGAATTAGATTCAGATACGCAGTATTTT. Looking up the rest from reference TRBV11-2 and TRBJ2-3 gives the full variable domain: EAGVAQSPRYKIIEKRQSVAFWCNPISGHATLYWYQQILGQGPKLLIQFQNNGVVDDSQLPKDRFSAERLKGVDSTLKIQPAKLEDSAVYLCASSLELDSDTQYFGPGTRLTVL.